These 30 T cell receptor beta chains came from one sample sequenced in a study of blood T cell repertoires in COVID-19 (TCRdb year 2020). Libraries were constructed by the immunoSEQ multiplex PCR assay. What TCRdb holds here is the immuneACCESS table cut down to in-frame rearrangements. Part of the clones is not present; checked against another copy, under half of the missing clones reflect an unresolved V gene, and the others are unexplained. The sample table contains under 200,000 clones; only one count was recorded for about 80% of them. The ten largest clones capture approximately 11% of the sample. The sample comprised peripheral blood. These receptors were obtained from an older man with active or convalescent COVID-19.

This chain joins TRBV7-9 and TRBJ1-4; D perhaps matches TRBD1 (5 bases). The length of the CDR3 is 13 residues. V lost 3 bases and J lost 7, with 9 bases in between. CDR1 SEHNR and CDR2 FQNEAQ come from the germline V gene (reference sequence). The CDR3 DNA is TGTGCCAGCAGCTTGGGGGGTGGTGAAAAACTGTTTTTT. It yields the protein CASSLGGGEKLFF.

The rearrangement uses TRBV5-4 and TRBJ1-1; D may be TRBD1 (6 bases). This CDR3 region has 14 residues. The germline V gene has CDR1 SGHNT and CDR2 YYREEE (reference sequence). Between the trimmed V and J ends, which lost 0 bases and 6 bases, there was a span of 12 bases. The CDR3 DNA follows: TGTGCCAGCAGCTTGGGCTACAGGGATGCTGAAGCTTTCTTT. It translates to CASSLGYRDAEAFF.

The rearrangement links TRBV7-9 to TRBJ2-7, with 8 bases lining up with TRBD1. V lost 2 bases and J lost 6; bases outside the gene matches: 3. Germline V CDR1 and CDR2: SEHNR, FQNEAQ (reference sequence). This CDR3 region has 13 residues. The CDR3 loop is CASSLTQGGEQYF. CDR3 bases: TGTGCCAGCAGCTTAACACAGGGGGGCGAGCAGTACTTC.

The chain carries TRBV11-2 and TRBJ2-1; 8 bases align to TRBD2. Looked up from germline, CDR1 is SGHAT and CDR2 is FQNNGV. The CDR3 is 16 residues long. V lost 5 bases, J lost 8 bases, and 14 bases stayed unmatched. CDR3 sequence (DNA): TGTGCCAGCAGCCCCGGCGGGAGCGGGAGAAGGTATGAGCAGTTCTTC. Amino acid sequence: CASSPGGSGRRYEQFF.

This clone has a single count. DNA of the CDR3: TGTGCCAGCAGCTTGATAGCCAGTAACTATGGCTACACCTTC. Residues: CASSLIASNYGYTF. The rearrangement joins TRBV5-8 to TRBJ1-2; D is ambiguous. CDR1 SGHTS and CDR2 YDEGEE come from the germline V gene. The CDR3 sequence is 14 residues long. Trimming shortened V by 1 base and J by 1 base, and 8 bases separated the two germline ends. Looking up the rest from reference TRBV5-8 and TRBJ1-2 gives the full variable domain: EAGVTQSPTHLIKTRGQQATLRCSPISGHTSVYWYQQALGLGLQFLLWYDEGEERNRGNFPPRFSGRQFPNYSSELNVNALELEDSALYLCASSLIASNYGYTFGSGTRLTVV.

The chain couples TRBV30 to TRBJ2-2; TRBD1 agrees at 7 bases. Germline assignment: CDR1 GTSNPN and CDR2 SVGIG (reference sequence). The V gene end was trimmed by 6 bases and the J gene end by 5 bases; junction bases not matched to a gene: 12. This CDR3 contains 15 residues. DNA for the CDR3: TGTGCCTGCATACCCCACAGGGGACGTACCGGGGAGCTGTTTTTT. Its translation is CACIPHRGRTGELFF.

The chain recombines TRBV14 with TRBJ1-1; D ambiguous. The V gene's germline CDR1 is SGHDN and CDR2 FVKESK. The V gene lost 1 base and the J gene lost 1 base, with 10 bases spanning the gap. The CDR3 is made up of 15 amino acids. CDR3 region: CASSQVLGGNTEAFF. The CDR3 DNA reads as TGTGCCAGCAGCCAAGTTTTAGGAGGGAACACTGAAGCTTTCTTT.

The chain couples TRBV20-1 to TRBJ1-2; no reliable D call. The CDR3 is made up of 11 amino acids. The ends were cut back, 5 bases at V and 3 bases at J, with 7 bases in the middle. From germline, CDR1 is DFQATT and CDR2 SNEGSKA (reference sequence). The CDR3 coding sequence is TGCAGTGCTCGGGGTGACTATGGCTACACCTTC. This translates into CSARGDYGYTF.

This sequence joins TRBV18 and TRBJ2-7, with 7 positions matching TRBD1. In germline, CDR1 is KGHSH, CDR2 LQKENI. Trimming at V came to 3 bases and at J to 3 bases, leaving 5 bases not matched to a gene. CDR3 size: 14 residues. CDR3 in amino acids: CASSPIAGGYEQYF. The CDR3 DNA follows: TGTGCCAGCTCACCGATTGCAGGGGGCTACGAGCAGTACTTC.

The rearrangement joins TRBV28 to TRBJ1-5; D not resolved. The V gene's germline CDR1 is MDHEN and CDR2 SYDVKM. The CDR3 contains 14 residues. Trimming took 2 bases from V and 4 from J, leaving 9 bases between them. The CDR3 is CASSLHILNQPQHF. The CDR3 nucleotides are TGTGCCAGCAGTTTACATATACTGAATCAGCCCCAGCATTTT.

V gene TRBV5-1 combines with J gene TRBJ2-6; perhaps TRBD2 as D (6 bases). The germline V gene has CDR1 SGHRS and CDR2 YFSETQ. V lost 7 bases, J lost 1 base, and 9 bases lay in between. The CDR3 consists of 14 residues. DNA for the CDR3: TGCGCCAGCGGCGGGGTGTCTGGGGCCAACGTCCTGACTTTC. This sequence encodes CASGGVSGANVLTF. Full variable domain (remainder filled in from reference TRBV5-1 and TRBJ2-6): KAGVTQTPRYLIKTRGQQVTLSCSPISGHRSVSWYQQTPGQGLQFLFEYFSETQRNKGNFPGRFSGRQFSNSRSEMNVSTLELGDSALYLCASGGVSGANVLTFGAGSRLTVL.

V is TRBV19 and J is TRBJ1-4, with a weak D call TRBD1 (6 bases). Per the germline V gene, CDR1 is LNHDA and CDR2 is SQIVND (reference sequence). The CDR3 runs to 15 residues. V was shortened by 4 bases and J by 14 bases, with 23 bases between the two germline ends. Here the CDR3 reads CASSTPPDRELILFF. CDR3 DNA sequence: TGTGCCAGTAGTACTCCGCCGGACAGAGAACTTATTCTGTTTTTT. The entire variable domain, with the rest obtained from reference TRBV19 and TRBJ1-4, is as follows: DGGITQSPKYLFRKEGQNVTLSCEQNLNHDAMYWYRQDPGQGLRLIYYSQIVNDFQKGDIAEGYSVSREKKESFPLTVTSAQKNPTAFYLCASSTPPDRELILFFGSGTQLSVL.

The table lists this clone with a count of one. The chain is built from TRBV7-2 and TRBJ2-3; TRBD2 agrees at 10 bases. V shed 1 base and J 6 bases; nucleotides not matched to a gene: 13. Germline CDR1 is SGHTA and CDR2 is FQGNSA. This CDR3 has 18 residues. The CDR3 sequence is CASSLVSSGRTVQDTQYF. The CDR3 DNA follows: TGTGCCAGCAGCTTAGTAAGTAGCGGGAGGACAGTACAGGATACGCAGTATTTT.

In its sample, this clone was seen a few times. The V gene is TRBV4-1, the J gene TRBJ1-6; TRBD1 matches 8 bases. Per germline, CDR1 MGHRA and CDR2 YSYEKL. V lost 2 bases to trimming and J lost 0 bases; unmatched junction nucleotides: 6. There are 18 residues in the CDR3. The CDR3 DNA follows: TGCGCCAGCAGCCAACTGACAGGGGTCTTCTCCTATAATTCACCCCTCCACTTT. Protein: CASSQLTGVFSYNSPLHF.

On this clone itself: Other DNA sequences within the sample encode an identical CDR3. Here the CDR3 DNA reads TGTGCCAGCAGCTTACAGAGACTCACTTCCGGGGAGCTGTTTTTT. Protein sequence: CASSLQRLTSGELFF. The chain is built from TRBV7-2 and TRBJ2-2, with D uncertain. Looked up from germline, CDR1 is SGHTA and CDR2 is FQGNSA. The CDR3 runs to 15 residues. Trimming took off 2 bases at V and 6 bases at J, with 13 bases between the two ends. Filled out from reference TRBV7-2 and TRBJ2-2, the complete variable domain reads GAGVSQSPSNKVTEKGKDVELRCDPISGHTALYWYRQSLGQGLEFLIYFQGNSAPDKSGLPSDRFSAERTGGSVSTLTIQRTQQEDSAVYLCASSLQRLTSGELFFGEGSRLTVL.

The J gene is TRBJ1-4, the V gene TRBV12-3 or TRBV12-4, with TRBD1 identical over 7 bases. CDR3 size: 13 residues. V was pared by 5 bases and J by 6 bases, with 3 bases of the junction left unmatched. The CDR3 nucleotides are TGTGCCAGCAGTAGGGACAGAGATGAAAAACTGTTTTTT. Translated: CASSRDRDEKLFF.

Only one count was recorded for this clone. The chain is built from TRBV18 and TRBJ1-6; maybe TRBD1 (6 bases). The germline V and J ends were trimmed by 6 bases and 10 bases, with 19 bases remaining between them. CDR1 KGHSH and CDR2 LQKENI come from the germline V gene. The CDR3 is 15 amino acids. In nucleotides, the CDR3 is TGTGCCAGCTCTCCCCCACAGGGTGTGTTCTCACCCCTCCACTTT. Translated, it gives CASSPPQGVFSPLHF. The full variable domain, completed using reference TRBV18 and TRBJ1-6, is NAGVMQNPRHLVRRRGQEARLRCSPMKGHSHVYWYRQLPEEGLKFMVYLQKENIIDESGMPKERFSAEFPKEGPSILRIQQVVRGDSAAYFCASSPPQGVFSPLHFGNGTRLTVT.

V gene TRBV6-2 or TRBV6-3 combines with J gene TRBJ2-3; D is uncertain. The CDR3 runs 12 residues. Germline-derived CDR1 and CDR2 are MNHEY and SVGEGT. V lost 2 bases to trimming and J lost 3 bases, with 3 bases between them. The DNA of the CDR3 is TGTGCCAGCAGTTACCGGACAGATACGCAGTATTTT. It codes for CASSYRTDTQYF.

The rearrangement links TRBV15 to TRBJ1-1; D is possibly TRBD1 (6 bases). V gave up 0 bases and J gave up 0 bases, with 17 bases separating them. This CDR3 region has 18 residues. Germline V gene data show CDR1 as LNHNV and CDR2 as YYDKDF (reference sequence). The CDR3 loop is CATSRDRGNGLMNTEAFF. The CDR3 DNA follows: TGTGCCACCAGCAGAGATAGGGGGAACGGCCTGATGAACACTGAAGCTTTCTTT.

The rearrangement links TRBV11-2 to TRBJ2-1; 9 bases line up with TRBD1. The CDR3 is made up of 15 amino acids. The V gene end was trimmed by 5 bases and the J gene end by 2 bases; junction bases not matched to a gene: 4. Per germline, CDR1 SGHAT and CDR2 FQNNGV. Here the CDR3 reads CASSRGQGPYNEQFF. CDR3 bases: TGTGCCAGCAGCCGGGGACAGGGACCCTACAATGAGCAGTTCTTC.

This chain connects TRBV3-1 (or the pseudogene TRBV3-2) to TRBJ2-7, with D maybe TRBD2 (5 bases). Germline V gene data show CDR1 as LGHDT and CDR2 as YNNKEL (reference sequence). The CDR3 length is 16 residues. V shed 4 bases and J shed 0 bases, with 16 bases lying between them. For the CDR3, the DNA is TGTGCCAGCAGCCTCCCCCCGGAGGTTCTCTCCTACGAGCAGTACTTC. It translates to CASSLPPEVLSYEQYF.

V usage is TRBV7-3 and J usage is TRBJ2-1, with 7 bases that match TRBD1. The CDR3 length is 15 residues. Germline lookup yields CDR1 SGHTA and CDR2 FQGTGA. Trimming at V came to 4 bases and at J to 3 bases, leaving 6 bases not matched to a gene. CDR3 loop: CASSSTGQNYNEQFF. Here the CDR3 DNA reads TGTGCCAGCAGCTCTACGGGACAGAACTACAATGAGCAGTTCTTC.

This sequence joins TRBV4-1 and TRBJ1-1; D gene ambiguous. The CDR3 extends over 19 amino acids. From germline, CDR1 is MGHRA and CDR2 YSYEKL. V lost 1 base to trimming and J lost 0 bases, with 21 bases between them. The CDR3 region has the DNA TGCGCCAGCAGCCAAGCTTACCGAGGAGGAGGGTCCATGAACACTGAAGCTTTCTTT. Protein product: CASSQAYRGGGSMNTEAFF.

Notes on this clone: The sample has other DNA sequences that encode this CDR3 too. CDR3 DNA sequence: TGTGCCAGCAGCTTAGACAGGGCTGCCTACGAGCAGTACTTC. This codes for CASSLDRAAYEQYF. The chain carries TRBV7-2 and TRBJ2-7; possible D gene TRBD1, 6 bases. V lost 1 base and J 2 bases, leaving 9 bases between the germline ends. CDR1 is SGHTA, CDR2 FQGNSA, per germline. The CDR3 is 14 residues long.

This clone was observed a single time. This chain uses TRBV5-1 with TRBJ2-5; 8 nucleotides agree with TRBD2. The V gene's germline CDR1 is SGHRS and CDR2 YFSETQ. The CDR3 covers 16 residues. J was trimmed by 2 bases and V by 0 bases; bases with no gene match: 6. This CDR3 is CASSLERGGRQETQYF. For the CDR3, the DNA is TGCGCCAGCAGCTTGGAGCGGGGCGGGAGGCAAGAGACCCAGTACTTC.

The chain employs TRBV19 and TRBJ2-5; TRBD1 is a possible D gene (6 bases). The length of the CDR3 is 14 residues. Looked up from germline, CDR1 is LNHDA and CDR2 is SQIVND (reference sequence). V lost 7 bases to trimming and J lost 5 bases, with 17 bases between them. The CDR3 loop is CASTFGGAGETQYF. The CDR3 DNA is TGTGCCAGTACATTTGGGGGCGCAGGGGAGACCCAGTACTTC.

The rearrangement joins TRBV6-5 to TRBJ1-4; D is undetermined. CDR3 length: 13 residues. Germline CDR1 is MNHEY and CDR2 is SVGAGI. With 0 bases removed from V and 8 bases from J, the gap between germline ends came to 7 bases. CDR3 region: CASSYSRMEKLFF. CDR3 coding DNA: TGTGCCAGCAGTTACTCGAGGATGGAAAAACTGTTTTTT.

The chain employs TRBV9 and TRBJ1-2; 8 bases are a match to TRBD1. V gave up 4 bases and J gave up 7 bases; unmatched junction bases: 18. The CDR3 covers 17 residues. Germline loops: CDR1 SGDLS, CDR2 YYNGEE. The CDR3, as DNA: TGTGCCAGCAGCCCCGGGGCAGGGGGCGTGATACAGCCTGGCTACACCTTC. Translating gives CASSPGAGGVIQPGYTF.

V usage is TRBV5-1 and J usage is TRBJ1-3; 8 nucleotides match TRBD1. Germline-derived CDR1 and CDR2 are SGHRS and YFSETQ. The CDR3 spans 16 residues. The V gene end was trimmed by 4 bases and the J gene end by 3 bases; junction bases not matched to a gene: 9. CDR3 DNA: TGCGCCAGCAGCCAGAGACAGGGGACGGTTGGAAACACCATATATTTT. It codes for CASSQRQGTVGNTIYF.

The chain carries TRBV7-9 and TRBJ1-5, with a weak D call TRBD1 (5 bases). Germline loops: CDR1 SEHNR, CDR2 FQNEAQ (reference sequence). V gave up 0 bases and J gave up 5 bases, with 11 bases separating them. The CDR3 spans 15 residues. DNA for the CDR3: TGTGCCAGCAGCTTAGCTGGCAGGGAGGATCAGCCCCAGCATTTT. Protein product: CASSLAGREDQPQHF.